This TCR beta chain was obtained from a study of CD4 and CD8 cells across lung adenocarcinoma regions. The CDR3 has 13 amino acids. V shed 9 bases and J 5 bases; nucleotides not matched to a gene: 7. Germline-derived CDR1 and CDR2 are ENHRY and SYGVKD. Localized lung adenocarcinoma, a non-small cell lung cancer, affected the donors. One entry per CDR3 protein results from TCRdb running MiXCR on the PCR reads. In the table there are 25,000 to 30,000 distinct CDR3 sequences, about 50% of which are singletons. This sequence joins TRBV10-3 and TRBJ2-3; 8 bases align to TRBD1. Specimen: CD8+ T cells from the center of a lung tumor. This receptor was taken from a male donor with lung adenocarcinoma. The CD4 and CD8 labels of this study may be unreliable. Here the CDR3 DNA reads TGTGCCATATTGGACAGGGTGAGAGATACGCAGTATTTT. Translating gives CAILDRVRDTQYF.